There are a few counts of the clone carrying this T cell receptor beta chain. The sample belongs to a study of blood T cell repertoires in COVID-19. Study-level information: Samples representing acute and convalescent COVID-19 were sourced from the United States, Italy and Spain.

V lost 0 bases and J lost 3, with 9 bases in between. The CDR3 length is 14 residues. Germline lookup yields CDR1 SGHRS and CDR2 YFSETQ. Sequenced by immunoSEQ multiplex PCR; TCRdb stores in-frame clones only, minus some. The table records 100,000 to 150,000 clones, around 89% of them present only once. What was sequenced was peripheral blood. J is TRBJ1-1 and V is TRBV5-1; unclear D gene. This sequence was found in a man in his fifties or sixties with COVID-19, enrolled during active disease. CDR3 sequence reads: CASSLAEVYTEAFF. The CDR3, as DNA: TGCGCCAGCAGCTTGGCCGAGGTTTACACTGAAGCTTTCTTT.